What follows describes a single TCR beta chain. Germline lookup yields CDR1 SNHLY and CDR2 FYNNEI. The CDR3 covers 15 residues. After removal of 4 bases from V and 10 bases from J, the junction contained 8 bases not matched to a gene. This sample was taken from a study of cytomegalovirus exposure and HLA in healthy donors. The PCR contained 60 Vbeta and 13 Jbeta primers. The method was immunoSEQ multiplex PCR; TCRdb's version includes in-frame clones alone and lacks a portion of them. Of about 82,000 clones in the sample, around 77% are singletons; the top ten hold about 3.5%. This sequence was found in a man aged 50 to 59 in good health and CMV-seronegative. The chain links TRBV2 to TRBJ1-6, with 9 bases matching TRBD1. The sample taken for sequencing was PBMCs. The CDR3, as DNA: TGTGCCAGCAGTGCCGGGACAGGGAACGGGTCACCCCTCCACTTT. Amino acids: CASSAGTGNGSPLHF.